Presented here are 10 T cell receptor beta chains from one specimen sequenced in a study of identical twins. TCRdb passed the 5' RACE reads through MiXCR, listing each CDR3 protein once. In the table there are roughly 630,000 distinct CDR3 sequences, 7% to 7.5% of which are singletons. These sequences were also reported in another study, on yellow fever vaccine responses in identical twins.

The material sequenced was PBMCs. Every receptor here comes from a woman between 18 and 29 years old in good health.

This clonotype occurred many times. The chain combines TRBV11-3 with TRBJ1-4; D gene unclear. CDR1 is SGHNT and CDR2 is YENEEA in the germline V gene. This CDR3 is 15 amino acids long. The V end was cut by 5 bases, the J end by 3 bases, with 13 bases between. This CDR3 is CASSQNNQPNEKLFF. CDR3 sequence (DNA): TGTGCCAGCAGCCAAAACAATCAGCCTAATGAAAAACTGTTTTTT.

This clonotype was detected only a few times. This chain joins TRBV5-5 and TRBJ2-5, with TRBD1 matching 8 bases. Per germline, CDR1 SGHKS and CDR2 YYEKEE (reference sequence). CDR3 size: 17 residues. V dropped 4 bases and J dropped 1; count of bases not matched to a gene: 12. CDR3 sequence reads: CASSPGYVDRVQETQYF. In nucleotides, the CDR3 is TGTGCCAGCAGCCCCGGTTATGTGGACAGGGTCCAAGAGACCCAGTACTTC.

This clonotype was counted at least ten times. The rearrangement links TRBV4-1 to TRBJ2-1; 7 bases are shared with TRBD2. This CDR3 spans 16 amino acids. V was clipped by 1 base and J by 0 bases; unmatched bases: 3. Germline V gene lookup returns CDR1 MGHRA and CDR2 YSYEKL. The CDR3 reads CASSQVGRSSYNEQFF. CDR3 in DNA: TGCGCCAGCAGCCAAGTCGGGAGGAGCTCCTACAATGAGCAGTTCTTC.

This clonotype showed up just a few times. The CDR3 DNA reads TGCAGCGTCGATACAGGTAATGAGCAGTTCTTC. Translated: CSVDTGNEQFF. J is TRBJ2-1 and V is TRBV29-1, with TRBD1 as a possible D gene (5 bases). The germline V gene encodes CDR1 SQVTM and CDR2 ANQGSEA. This CDR3 region has 11 residues. V lost 6 bases and J 7 bases, leaving 10 bases between the germline ends.

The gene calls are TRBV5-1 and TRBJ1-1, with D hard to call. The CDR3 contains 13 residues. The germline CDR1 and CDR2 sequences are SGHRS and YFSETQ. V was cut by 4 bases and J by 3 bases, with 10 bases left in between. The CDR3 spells CASSEGRYTEAFF. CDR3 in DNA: TGCGCCAGCAGCGAAGGACGGTACACTGAAGCTTTCTTT.

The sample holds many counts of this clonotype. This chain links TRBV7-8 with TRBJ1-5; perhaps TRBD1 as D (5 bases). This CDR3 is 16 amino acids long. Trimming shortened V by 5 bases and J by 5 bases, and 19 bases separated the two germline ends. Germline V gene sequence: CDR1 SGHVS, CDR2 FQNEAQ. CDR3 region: CASSPSQGRFYQPQHF. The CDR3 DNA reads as TGTGCCAGCAGCCCTAGTCAGGGCAGATTTTATCAGCCCCAGCATTTT.

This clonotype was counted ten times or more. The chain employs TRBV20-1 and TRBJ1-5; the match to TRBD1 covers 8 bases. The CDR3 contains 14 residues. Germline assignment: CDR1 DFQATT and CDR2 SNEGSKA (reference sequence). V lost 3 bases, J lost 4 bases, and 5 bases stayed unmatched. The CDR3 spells CSASLDRENQPQHF. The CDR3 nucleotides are TGCAGTGCTAGTTTGGACAGGGAGAATCAGCCCCAGCATTTT.

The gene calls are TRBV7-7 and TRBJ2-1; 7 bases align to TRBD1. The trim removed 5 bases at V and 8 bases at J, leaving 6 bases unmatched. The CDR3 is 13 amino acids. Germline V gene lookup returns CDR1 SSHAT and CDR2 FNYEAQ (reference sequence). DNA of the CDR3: TGTGCCAGCAGCCCGACAGGGTACGATGAGCAGTTCTTC. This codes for CASSPTGYDEQFF.

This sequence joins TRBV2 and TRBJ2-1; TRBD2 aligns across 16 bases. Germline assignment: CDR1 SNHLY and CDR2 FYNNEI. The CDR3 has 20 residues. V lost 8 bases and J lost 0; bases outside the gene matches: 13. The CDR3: CASDILGTSGRAFSYNEQFF. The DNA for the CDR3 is TGTGCCAGCGACATTTTGGGGACTAGCGGGAGGGCCTTCTCCTACAATGAGCAGTTCTTC.

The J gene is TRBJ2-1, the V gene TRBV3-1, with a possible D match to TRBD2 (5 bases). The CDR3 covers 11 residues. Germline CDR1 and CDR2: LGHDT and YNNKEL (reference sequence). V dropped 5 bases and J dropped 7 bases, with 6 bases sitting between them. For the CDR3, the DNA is TGTGCCAGCAGCGGGGAGAATGAGCAGTTCTTC. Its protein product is CASSGENEQFF.